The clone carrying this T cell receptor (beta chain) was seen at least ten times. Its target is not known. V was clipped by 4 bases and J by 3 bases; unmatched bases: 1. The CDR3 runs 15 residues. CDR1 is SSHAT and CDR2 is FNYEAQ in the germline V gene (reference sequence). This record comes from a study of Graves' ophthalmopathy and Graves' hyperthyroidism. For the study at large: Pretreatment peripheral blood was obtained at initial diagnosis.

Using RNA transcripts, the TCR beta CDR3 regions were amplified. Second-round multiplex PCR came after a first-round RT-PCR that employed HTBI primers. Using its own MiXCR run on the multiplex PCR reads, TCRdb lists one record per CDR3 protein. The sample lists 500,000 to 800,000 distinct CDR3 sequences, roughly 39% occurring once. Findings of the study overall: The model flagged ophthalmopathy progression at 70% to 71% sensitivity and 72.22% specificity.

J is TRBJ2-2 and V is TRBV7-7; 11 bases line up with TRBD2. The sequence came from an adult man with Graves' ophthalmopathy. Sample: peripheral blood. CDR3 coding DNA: TGTGCCAGCAGCTCGGGACTAGCGGACACCGGGGAGCTGTTTTTT. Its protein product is CASSSGLADTGELFF.